The rows below give T cell receptor beta chains drawn from one sample of a study of blood T cell repertoires in COVID-19. Clones were read by immunoSEQ multiplex PCR, and TCRdb kept only the in-frame ones, dropping some. The table has around 110,000 clones, 88% seen once; the top ten hold 5.5% to 8%. The specimen sequenced was peripheral blood. The receptors derive from a man aged 50-60 years with active or convalescent COVID-19. CDR3s leave out the opening cysteine and the closing phenylalanine or tryptophan.

CDR3 length,J gene,V gene,CDR3 protein
10,TRBJ1-6,TRBV6-2/TRBV6-3,ASSYGASSLH
13,TRBJ1-5,TRBV4-3,ASSQVQGSNQPQH
14,TRBJ1-1,TRBV19,ASSITGGAGNTEAF
11,TRBJ1-1,TRBV10-3,AIRPPGGGEAF
13,TRBJ2-1,TRBV30,AWSPIIAGGNEQF
14,TRBJ2-1,TRBV19,ASSHETSGTYNEQF
14,TRBJ2-4,TRBV18,ASSPVIGGNKNIQY
11,TRBJ2-7,TRBV12-3/TRBV12-4,ASRSQLHYEQY
11,TRBJ2-7,TRBV27,ASSYQAEYEQY
10,TRBJ1-1,TRBV7-7,ASSLGQFEAF
12,TRBJ2-7,TRBV6-5,ASTDLAGGHEQY
13,TRBJ1-5,TRBV3-1/TRBV3-2,ASSQDYSGGQPQH
13,TRBJ2-3,TRBV28,ASSSLAGGADTQY
14,TRBJ2-1,TRBV27,ASSLMLAGGPNEQF
10,TRBJ1-1,TRBV28,ASAAPRTEAF
13,TRBJ2-7,TRBV28,ASSLPGTSGPEQY
14,TRBJ2-2,TRBV30,AWSFRDRVDTGELF
14,TRBJ1-4,TRBV5-8,ASSPLGGGPREKLF
13,TRBJ2-1,TRBV5-1,ASSLPSGEGNEQF
12,TRBJ2-7,TRBV10-1,ASSEGDIINEQY
14,TRBJ2-7,TRBV6-5,ASSYHVGGPRVEQY
13,TRBJ2-7,TRBV27,ASREDSFLSYEQY
11,TRBJ2-1,TRBV2,ASSSEKGERRF
12,TRBJ2-7,TRBV18,ASSPSGNSPEQY
9,TRBJ1-1,TRBV6-5,ASRRGTEAF
11,TRBJ2-7,TRBV5-6,ASSLGRDYEQY
11,TRBJ2-4,TRBV5-1,ASSADGAGIQY
17,TRBJ1-1,TRBV28,ASSTQLKWQGARDTEAF
13,TRBJ2-1,TRBV18,ASSPRTSEGNEQF
9,TRBJ2-7,TRBV24-1,ATSDRYEQY
14,TRBJ2-1,TRBV27,ASSLPRGHPYNEQF
14,TRBJ2-1,TRBV20-1,SASDPRGLAGNEQF
11,TRBJ2-7,TRBV19,ASSGTGVTEQY
19,TRBJ2-3,TRBV2,ASSVPTSQGLLAGGTDTQY
13,TRBJ1-5,TRBV30,AWSQTGVRNQPQH
12,TRBJ1-1,TRBV5-4,ASRDRELNTEAF